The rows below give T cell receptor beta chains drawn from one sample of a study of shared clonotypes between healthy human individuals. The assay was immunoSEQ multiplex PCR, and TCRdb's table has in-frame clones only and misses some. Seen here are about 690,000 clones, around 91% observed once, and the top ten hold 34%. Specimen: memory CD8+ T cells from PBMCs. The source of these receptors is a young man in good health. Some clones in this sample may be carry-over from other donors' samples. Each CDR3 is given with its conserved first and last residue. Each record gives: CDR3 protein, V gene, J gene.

CDR3aa: CASTPQGRGANVLTF
v_gene: TRBV19
j_gene: TRBJ2-6

CDR3aa: CASSLPSASTYNEQFF
v_gene: TRBV5-4
j_gene: TRBJ2-1

CDR3aa: CASSATIRAPMENTEAFF
v_gene: TRBV4-1
j_gene: TRBJ1-1

CDR3aa: CASSQESSHLAYEQYF
v_gene: TRBV28
j_gene: TRBJ2-7

CDR3aa: CASSRSRKGGGTEAFF
v_gene: TRBV11-1
j_gene: TRBJ1-1

CDR3aa: CASSLDLRHLPTYGYTF
v_gene: TRBV7-2
j_gene: TRBJ1-2

CDR3aa: CASSEELVGLSNEQFF
v_gene: TRBV2
j_gene: TRBJ2-1

CDR3aa: CASSRPGIADEKLFF
v_gene: TRBV7-9
j_gene: TRBJ1-4

CDR3aa: CASTQAQNYGYTF
v_gene: TRBV11-2
j_gene: TRBJ1-2

CDR3aa: CASSSTTSGWEQFF
v_gene: TRBV27
j_gene: TRBJ2-1

CDR3aa: CASSPEGAQVTEAFF
v_gene: TRBV9
j_gene: TRBJ1-1

CDR3aa: CASSLMSSGSTGELFF
v_gene: TRBV5-1
j_gene: TRBJ2-2

CDR3aa: CASSFSLSEAFF
v_gene: TRBV7-9
j_gene: TRBJ1-1

CDR3aa: CASSVDGGVETQYF
v_gene: TRBV9
j_gene: TRBJ2-5

CDR3aa: CASSLGSSADTQYF
v_gene: TRBV28
j_gene: TRBJ2-3

CDR3aa: CASSLGFLRIREREQYF
v_gene: TRBV5-1
j_gene: TRBJ2-7

CDR3aa: CASSLMTGMNTEAFF
v_gene: TRBV5-1
j_gene: TRBJ1-1

CDR3aa: CSVPSGRNEQFF
v_gene: TRBV29-1
j_gene: TRBJ2-1

CDR3aa: CASRETGGPEWVYGYTF
v_gene: TRBV27
j_gene: TRBJ1-2

CDR3aa: CASSLGVPSGQPQHF
v_gene: TRBV13
j_gene: TRBJ1-5

CDR3aa: CASSDYPGPSLYGYTF
v_gene: TRBV6-1
j_gene: TRBJ1-2

CDR3aa: CASLDRAYEQYF
v_gene: TRBV28
j_gene: TRBJ2-7

CDR3aa: CASSPGGPTEAFF
v_gene: TRBV6-6
j_gene: TRBJ1-1

CDR3aa: CASSLMGSGVWLFF
v_gene: TRBV5-4
j_gene: TRBJ2-2

CDR3aa: CAISGVLGDRGYEQYF
v_gene: TRBV10-3
j_gene: TRBJ2-7

CDR3aa: CASSRWRGEQFF
v_gene: TRBV4-2
j_gene: TRBJ2-1

CDR3aa: CATSREARLETQYF
v_gene: TRBV15
j_gene: TRBJ2-5

CDR3aa: CSVEAWRQVGDEQFF
v_gene: TRBV29-1
j_gene: TRBJ2-1

CDR3aa: CASSLSGYEQFF
v_gene: TRBV27
j_gene: TRBJ2-1

CDR3aa: CTSSQSSRTGVVETQYF
v_gene: TRBV4-3
j_gene: TRBJ2-5

CDR3aa: CASSGYRGPYEQYF
v_gene: TRBV6-1
j_gene: TRBJ2-7

CDR3aa: CASSLSGRGSDTQYF
v_gene: TRBV6-1
j_gene: TRBJ2-3

CDR3aa: CASSLGRITEAFF
v_gene: TRBV7-8
j_gene: TRBJ1-1

CDR3aa: CASSPHRGQTYEQYF
v_gene: TRBV27
j_gene: TRBJ2-7

CDR3aa: CASSETLTLDGTDTQYF
v_gene: TRBV9
j_gene: TRBJ2-3

CDR3aa: CASSILAGETQYF
v_gene: TRBV7-9
j_gene: TRBJ2-5

CDR3aa: CASSLGPDGNYGYTF
v_gene: TRBV5-1
j_gene: TRBJ1-2

CDR3aa: CASSMPSTATDTQYF
v_gene: TRBV19
j_gene: TRBJ2-3

CDR3aa: CASSFASGAGEQFF
v_gene: TRBV27
j_gene: TRBJ2-1

CDR3aa: CASSFRGPGSNQPQHF
v_gene: TRBV27
j_gene: TRBJ1-5

CDR3aa: CASSDFVNQPQHF
v_gene: TRBV10-2
j_gene: TRBJ1-5

CDR3aa: CATSLQGIRGAQGTTYSNQPQHF
v_gene: TRBV15
j_gene: TRBJ1-5

CDR3aa: CSVGDSSSYNEQFF
v_gene: TRBV29-1
j_gene: TRBJ2-1

CDR3aa: CASSYGVSSYNEQFF
v_gene: TRBV13
j_gene: TRBJ2-1

CDR3aa: CASSQDGGGSYEQYF
v_gene: TRBV4-1
j_gene: TRBJ2-7

CDR3aa: CASSTPESGTSGTDTQYF
v_gene: TRBV5-1
j_gene: TRBJ2-3

CDR3aa: CASSLTPGPNGETQYF
v_gene: TRBV5-1
j_gene: TRBJ2-5

CDR3aa: CASSEDLYEQYF
v_gene: TRBV25-1
j_gene: TRBJ2-7

CDR3aa: CASSVYRGLNTGELFF
v_gene: TRBV11-2
j_gene: TRBJ2-2

CDR3aa: CASSRTAGELFF
v_gene: TRBV5-1
j_gene: TRBJ1-4

CDR3aa: CASSPGPISGANVLTF
v_gene: TRBV28
j_gene: TRBJ2-6

CDR3aa: CASSISGSLGNEQFF
v_gene: TRBV19
j_gene: TRBJ2-1

CDR3aa: CASQSGANEKLFF
v_gene: TRBV28
j_gene: TRBJ1-4

CDR3aa: CASSWQGRGDNSPLHF
v_gene: TRBV27
j_gene: TRBJ1-6

CDR3aa: CATSESGAGETQYF
v_gene: TRBV15
j_gene: TRBJ2-5